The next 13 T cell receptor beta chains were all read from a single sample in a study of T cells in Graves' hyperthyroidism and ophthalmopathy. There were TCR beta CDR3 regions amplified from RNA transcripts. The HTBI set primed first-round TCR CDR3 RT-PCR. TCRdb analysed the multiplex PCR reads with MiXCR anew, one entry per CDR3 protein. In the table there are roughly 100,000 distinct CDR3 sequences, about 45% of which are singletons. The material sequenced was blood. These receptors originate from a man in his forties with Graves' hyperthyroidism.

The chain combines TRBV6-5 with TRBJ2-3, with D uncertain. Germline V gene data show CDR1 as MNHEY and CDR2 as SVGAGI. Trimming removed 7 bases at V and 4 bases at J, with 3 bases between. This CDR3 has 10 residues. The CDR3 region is CASIADTQYF. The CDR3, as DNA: TGTGCCAGCATCGCAGATACGCAGTATTTT.

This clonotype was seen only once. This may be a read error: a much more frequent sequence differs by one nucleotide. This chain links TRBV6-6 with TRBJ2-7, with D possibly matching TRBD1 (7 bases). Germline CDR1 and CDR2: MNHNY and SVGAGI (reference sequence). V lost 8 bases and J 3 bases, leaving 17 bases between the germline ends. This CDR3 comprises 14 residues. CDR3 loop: CASGVGGQFYEQYF. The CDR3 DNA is TGTGCCAGCGGTGTGGGGGGACAGTTCTACGAGCAGTACTTC.

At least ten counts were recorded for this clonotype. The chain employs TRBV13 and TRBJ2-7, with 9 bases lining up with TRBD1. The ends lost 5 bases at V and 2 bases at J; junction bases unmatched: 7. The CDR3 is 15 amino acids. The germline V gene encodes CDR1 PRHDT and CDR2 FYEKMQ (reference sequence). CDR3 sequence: CASSTLGQGPYEQYF. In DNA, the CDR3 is TGTGCCAGCAGCACCTTGGGACAGGGACCCTACGAGCAGTACTTC.

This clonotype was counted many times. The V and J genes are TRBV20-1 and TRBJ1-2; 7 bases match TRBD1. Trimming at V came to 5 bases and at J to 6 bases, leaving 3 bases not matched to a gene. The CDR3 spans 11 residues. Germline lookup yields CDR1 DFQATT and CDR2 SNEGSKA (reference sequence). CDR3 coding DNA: TGCAGTGCTGGCAGGGGGGATGGCTACACCTTC. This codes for CSAGRGDGYTF.

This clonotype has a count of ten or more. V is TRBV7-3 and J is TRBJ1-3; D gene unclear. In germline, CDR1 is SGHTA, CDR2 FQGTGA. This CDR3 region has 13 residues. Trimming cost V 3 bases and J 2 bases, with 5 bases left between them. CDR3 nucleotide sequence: TGTGCCAGCAGCTTGGAACCTGGAAACACCATATATTTT. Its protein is CASSLEPGNTIYF.

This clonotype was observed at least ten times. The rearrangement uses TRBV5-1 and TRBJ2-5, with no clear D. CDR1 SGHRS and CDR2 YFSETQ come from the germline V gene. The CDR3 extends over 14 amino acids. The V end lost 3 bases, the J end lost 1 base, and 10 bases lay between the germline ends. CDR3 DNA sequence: TGCGCCAGCAGCTCAGGACGGTTCCAAGAGACCCAGTACTTC. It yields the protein CASSSGRFQETQYF.

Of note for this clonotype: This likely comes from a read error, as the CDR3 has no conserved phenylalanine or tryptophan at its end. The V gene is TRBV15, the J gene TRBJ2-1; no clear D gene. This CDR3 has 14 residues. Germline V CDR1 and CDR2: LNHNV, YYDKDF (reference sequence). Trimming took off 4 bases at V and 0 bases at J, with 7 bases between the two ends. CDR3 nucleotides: TGTGCCACCAGCATGCGGAGCTCCTACAATGAGCAGTTCAGA. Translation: CATSMRSSYNEQFR.

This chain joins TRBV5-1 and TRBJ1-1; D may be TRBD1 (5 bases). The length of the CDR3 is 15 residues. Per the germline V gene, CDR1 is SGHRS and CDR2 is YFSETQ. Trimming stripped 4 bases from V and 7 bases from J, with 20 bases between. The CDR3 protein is CASSPSTTGANEAFF. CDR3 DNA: TGCGCCAGCAGCCCAAGTACCACTGGGGCAAATGAAGCTTTCTTT.

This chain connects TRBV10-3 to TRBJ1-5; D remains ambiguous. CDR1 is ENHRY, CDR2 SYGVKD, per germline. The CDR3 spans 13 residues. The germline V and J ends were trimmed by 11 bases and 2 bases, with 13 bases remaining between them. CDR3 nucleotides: TGTGCCGTGGGTATAGCTGGCAATCAGCCCCAGCATTTT. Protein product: CAVGIAGNQPQHF.

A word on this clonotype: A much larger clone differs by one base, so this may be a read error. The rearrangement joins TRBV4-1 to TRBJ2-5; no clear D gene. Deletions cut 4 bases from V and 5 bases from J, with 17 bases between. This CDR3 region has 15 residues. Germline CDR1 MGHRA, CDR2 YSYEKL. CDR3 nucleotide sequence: TGCGCCAGCAGCCGAGGAGAGGTATCGGCGGAGACCCAGTACTTC. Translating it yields CASSRGEVSAETQYF.

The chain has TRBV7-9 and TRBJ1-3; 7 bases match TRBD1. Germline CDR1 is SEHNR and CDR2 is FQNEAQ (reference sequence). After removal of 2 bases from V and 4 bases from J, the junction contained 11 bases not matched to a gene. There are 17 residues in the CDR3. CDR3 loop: CASSLTFGTASGNTIYF. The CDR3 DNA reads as TGTGCCAGCAGCTTAACTTTTGGGACAGCGTCCGGAAACACCATATATTTT.

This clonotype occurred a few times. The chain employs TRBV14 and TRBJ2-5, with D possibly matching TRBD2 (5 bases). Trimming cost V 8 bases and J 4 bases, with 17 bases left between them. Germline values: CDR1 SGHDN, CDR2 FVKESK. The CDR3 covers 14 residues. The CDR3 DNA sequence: TGTGCCAGCTCATCCGACCCGGCGGGAGAGACCCAGTACTTC. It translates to CASSSDPAGETQYF.

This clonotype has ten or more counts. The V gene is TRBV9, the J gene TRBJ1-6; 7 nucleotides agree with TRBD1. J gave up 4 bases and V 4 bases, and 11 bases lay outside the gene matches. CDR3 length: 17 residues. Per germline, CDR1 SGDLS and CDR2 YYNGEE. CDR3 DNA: TGTGCCAGCAGCCCCCGGGAGGGGACAGATTATAATTCACCCCTCCACTTT. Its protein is CASSPREGTDYNSPLHF.